The 5 T cell receptor beta chains listed next were all sequenced from one sample in a study of T cells in Graves' hyperthyroidism and ophthalmopathy. Amplified regions were TCR beta CDR3 sequences from RNA transcripts. Initially, a first-round RT-PCR of the TCR CDR3 employed the HTBI primer set. A single record per CDR3 protein comes from TCRdb applying MiXCR to the multiplex PCR reads. Here the sample spans 540,000 or so distinct CDR3 sequences, roughly 50% being singletons. The sequenced material came from peripheral blood or thyroid tissue (not recorded which). These receptors came from an adult woman with Graves' disease, either hyperthyroidism or ophthalmopathy (not recorded which).

The DNA of the CDR3 is TGCAGTGCCGAGAAGGGGTATACTAGCTCACTAGCGGAGTACCAAGAGACCCAGTACTTC. Translation gives CSAEKGYTSSLAEYQETQYF. The chain employs TRBV20-1 and TRBJ2-5; 8 nucleotides line up with TRBD2. The CDR3 covers 20 residues. V lost 6 bases to trimming and J lost 0 bases; unmatched junction nucleotides: 24. Germline assignment: CDR1 DFQATT and CDR2 SNEGSKA (reference sequence).

This clonotype was counted at least ten times. V is TRBV5-1 and J is TRBJ2-7; 9 positions match TRBD1. Germline V gene lookup returns CDR1 SGHRS and CDR2 YFSETQ. This CDR3 region has 14 residues. The J segment lost 5 bases and the V segment lost 4 bases, leaving 7 bases of the junction unmatched. This CDR3 reads CASSPSRTGDEQYF. In nucleotides, the CDR3 is TGCGCCAGCAGCCCCTCCCGGACAGGGGACGAGCAGTACTTC.

The rearrangement uses TRBV2 and TRBJ2-7, with unresolved D. Germline CDR1 is SNHLY and CDR2 is FYNNEI. This CDR3 comprises 12 residues. This chain's CDR3 is CALQSGPGEQYF. For the CDR3, the DNA is TGTGCATTACAGAGTGGGCCCGGGGAGCAGTACTTC.

This clonotype was recorded many times. The V gene is TRBV6-1, the J gene TRBJ1-5, with D uncertain. Trimming removed 5 bases from V and 4 bases from J, with 18 bases in between. The length of the CDR3 is 16 residues. Germline V gene data show CDR1 as MNHNS and CDR2 as SASEGT. The CDR3 coding sequence is TGTGCCAGCAGTTCCAAAGGGTTGGGGTTTAATCAGCCCCAGCATTTT. Its translation is CASSSKGLGFNQPQHF.

This clonotype showed up many times. The chain carries TRBV5-1 and TRBJ1-4; possible D gene TRBD1, 5 bases. This CDR3 comprises 14 residues. Trimming pared 4 bases from V and 8 bases from J, leaving 15 bases between. CDR1 and CDR2 from the germline V gene are SGHRS and YFSETQ. As DNA, the CDR3 is TGCGCCAGCAGCCCCACCGGGGGTGAAGAAAAACTGTTTTTT. This gives the protein CASSPTGGEEKLFF.